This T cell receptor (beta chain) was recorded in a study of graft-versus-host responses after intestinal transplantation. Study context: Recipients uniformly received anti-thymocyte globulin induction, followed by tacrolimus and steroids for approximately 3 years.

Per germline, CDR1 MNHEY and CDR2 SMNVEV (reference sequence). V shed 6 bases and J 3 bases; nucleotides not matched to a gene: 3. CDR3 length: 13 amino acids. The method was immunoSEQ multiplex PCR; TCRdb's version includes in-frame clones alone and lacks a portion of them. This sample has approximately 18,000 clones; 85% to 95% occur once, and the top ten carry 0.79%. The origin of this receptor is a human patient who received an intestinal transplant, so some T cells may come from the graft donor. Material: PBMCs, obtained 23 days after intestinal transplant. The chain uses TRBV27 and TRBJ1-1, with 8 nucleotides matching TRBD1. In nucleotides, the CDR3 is TGTGCCAGCAGATCGACAGGGGACACTGAAGCTTTCTTT. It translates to CASRSTGDTEAFF.